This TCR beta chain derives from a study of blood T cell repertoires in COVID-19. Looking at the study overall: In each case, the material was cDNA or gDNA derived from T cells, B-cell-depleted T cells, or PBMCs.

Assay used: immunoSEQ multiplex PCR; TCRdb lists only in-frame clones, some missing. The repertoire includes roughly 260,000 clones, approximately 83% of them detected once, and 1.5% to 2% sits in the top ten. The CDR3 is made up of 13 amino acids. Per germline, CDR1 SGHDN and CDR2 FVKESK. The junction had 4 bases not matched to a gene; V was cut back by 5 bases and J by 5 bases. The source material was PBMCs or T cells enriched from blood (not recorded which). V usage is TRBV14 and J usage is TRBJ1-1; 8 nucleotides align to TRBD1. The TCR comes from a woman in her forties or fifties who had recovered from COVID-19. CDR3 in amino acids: CASSYNRGTEAFF. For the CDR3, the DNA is TGTGCCAGCAGCTACAACAGGGGGACTGAAGCTTTCTTT.